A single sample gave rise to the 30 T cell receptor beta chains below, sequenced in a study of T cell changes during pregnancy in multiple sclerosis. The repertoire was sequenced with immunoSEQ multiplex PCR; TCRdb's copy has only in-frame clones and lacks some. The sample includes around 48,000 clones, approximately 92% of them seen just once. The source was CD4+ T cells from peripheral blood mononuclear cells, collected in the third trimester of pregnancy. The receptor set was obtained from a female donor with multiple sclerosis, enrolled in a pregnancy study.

CDR3 in DNA: TGTGCCAGCACCCTGGAGACCCAGTACTTC. Translated: CASTLETQYF. The V gene is TRBV2, the J gene TRBJ2-5; no clear D gene. Germline V gives CDR1 SNHLY, CDR2 FYNNEI. Between the trimmed V and J ends, which lost 7 bases and 5 bases, there was a span of 5 bases. The length of the CDR3 is 10 residues.

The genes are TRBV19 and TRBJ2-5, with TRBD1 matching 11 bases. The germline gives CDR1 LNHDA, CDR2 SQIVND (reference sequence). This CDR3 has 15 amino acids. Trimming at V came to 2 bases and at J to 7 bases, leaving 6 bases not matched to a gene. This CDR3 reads CASSIYGQGAVTQYF. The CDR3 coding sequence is TGTGCCAGTAGTATATACGGACAGGGGGCGGTGACCCAGTACTTC.

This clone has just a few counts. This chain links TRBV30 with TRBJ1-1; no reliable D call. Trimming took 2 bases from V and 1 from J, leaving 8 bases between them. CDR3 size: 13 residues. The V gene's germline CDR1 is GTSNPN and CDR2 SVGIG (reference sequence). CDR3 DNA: TGTGCCTGGAGTCGCGGCGGGAACACTGAAGCTTTCTTT. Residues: CAWSRGGNTEAFF. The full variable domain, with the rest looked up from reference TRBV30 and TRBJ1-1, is SQTIHQWPATLVQPVGSPLSLECTVEGTSNPNLYWYRQAAGRGLQLLFYSVGIGQISSEVPQNLSASRPQDRQFILSSKKLLLSDSGFYLCAWSRGGNTEAFFGQGTRLTVV.

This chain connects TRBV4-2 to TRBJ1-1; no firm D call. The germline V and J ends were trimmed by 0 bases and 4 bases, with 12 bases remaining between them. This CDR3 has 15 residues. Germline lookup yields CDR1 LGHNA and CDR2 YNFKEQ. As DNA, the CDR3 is TGTGCCAGCAGCCAAGATCGGGTACACACCACTGAAGCTTTCTTT. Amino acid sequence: CASSQDRVHTTEAFF.

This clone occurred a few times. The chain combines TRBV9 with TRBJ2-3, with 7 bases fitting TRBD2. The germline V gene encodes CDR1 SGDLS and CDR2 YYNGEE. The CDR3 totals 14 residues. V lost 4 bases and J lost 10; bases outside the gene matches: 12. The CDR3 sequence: CASSPETERGAQYF. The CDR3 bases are TGTGCCAGCAGCCCCGAGACGGAGCGGGGAGCGCAGTATTTT.

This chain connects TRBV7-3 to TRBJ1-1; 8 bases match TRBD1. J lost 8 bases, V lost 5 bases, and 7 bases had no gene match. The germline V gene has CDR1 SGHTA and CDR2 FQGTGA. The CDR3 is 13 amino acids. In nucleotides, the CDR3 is TGTGCCAGCAGCCGGGACAGGCAAGGGGAAGCTTTCTTT. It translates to CASSRDRQGEAFF.

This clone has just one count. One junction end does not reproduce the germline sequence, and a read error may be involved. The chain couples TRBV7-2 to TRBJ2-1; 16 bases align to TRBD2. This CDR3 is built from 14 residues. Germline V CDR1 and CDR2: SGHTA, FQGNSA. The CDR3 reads CASSSGTSGRALVF. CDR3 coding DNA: TGTGCCAGCAGCTCTGGGACTAGCGGGAGGGCCTTGGTCTTC.

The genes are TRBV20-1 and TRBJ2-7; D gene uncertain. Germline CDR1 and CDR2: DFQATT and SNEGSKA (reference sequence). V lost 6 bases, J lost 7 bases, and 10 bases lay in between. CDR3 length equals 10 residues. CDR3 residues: CSATREEQYF. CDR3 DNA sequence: TGCAGTGCCACCCGAGAAGAGCAGTACTTC.

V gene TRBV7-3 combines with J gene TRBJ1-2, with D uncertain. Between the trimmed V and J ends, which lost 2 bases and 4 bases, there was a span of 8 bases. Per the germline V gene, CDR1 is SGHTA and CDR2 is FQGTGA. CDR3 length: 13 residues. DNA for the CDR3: TGTGCCAGCAGCTTAGAGAATTTCTATGGCTACACCTTC. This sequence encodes CASSLENFYGYTF.

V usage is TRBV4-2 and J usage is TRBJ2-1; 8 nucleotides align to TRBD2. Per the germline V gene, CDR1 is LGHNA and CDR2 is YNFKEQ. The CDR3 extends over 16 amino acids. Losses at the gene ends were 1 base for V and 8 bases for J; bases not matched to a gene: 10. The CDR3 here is CASSQGTAGVYHEQFF. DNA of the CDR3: TGTGCCAGCAGCCAAGGTACAGCGGGAGTATACCATGAGCAGTTCTTC.

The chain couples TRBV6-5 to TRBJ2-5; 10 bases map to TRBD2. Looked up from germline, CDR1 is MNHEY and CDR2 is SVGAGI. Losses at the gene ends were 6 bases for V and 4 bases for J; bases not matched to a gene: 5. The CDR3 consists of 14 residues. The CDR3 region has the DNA TGTGCCAGCAGCGTAGCGGGAGGCCGAGAGACCCAGTACTTC. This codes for CASSVAGGRETQYF.

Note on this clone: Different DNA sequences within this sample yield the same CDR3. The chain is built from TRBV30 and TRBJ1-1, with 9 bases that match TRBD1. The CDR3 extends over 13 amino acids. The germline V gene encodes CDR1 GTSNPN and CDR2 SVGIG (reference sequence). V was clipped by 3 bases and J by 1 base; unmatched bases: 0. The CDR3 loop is CAWRDRGNTEAFF. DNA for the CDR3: TGTGCCTGGAGGGACAGGGGGAACACTGAAGCTTTCTTT.

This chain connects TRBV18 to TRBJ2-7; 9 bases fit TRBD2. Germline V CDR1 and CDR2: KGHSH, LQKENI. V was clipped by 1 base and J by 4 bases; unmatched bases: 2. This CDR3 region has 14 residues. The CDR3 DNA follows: TGTGCCAGCTCACCACTAGCGGGAGTATACGAGCAGTACTTC. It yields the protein CASSPLAGVYEQYF.

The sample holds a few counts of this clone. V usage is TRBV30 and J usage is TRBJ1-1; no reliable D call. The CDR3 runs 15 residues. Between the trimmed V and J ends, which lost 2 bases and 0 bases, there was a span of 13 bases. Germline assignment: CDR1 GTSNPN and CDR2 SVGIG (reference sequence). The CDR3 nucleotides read TGTGCCTGGAGTCTTTTCGAGGTCCTGAACACTGAAGCTTTCTTT. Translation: CAWSLFEVLNTEAFF. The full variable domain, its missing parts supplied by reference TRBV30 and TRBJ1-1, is SQTIHQWPATLVQPVGSPLSLECTVEGTSNPNLYWYRQAAGRGLQLLFYSVGIGQISSEVPQNLSASRPQDRQFILSSKKLLLSDSGFYLCAWSLFEVLNTEAFFGQGTRLTVV.

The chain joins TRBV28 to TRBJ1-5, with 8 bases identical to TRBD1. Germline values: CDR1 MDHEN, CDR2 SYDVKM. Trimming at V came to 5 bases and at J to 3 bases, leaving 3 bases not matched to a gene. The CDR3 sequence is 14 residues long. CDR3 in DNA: TGTGCCAGCAGTCTGGGACAGGTCAATCAGCCCCAGCATTTT. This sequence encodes CASSLGQVNQPQHF.

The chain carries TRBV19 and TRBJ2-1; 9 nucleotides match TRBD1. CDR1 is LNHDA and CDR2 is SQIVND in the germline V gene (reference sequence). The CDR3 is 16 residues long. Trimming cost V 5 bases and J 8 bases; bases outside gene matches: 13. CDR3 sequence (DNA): TGTGCCAGTAGTTTCGAACAGGGGGCCCCCTTAGATGAGCAGTTCTTC. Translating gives CASSFEQGAPLDEQFF.

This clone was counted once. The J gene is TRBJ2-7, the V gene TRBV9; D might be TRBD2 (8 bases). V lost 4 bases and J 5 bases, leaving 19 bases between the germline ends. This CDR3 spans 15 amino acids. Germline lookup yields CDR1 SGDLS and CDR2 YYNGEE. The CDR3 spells CASSREGATGNEQYF. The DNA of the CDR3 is TGTGCCAGCAGCCGGGAGGGGGCCACGGGAAACGAGCAGTACTTC.

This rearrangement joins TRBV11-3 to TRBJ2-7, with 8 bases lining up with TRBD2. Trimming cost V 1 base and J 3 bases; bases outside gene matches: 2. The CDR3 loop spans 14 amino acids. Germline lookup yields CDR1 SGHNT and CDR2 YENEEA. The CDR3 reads CASSLGGTSYEQYF. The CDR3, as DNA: TGTGCCAGCAGCTTAGGTGGGACTAGCTACGAGCAGTACTTC.

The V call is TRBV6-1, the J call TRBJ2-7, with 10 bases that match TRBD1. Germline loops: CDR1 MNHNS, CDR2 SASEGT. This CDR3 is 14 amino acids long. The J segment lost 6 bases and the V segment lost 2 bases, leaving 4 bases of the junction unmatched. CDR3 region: CASSERTGGGEQYF. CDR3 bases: TGTGCCAGCAGTGAAAGGACAGGGGGAGGCGAGCAGTACTTC.

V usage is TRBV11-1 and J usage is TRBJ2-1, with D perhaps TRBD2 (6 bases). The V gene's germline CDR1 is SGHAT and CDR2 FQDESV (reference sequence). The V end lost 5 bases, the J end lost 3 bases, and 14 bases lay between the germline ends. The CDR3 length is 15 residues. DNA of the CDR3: TGTGCCAGCAGCCCGCAGCGGGCAGGCTACAATGAGCAGTTCTTC. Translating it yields CASSPQRAGYNEQFF.

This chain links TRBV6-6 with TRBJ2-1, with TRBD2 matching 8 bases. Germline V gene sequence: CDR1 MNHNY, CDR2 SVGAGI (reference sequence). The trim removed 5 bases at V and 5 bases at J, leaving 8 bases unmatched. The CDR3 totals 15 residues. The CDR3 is CASSPGLGSHNEQFF. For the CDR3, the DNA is TGTGCCAGCAGTCCGGGACTAGGGTCCCACAATGAGCAGTTCTTC.

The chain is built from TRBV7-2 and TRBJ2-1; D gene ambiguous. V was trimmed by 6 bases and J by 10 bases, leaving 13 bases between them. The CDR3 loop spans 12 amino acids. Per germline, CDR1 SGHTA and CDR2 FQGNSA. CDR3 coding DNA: TGTGCCAGCAGTGAAATCTGGAGAGAGCAGTTCTTC. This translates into CASSEIWREQFF.

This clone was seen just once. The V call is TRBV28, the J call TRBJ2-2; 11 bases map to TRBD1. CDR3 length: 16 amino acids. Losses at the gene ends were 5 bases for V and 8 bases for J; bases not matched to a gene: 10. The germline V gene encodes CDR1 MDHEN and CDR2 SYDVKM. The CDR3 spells CASSTGTGGIRGELFF. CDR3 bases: TGTGCCAGCAGTACCGGGACAGGGGGAATAAGGGGGGAGCTGTTTTTT.

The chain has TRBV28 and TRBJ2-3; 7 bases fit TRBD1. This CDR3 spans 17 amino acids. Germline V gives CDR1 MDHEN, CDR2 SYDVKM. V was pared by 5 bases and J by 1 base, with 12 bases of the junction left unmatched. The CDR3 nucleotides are TGTGCCAGCAGTCACCTAGGGGGCGGGTTGGGCACAGATACGCAGTATTTT. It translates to CASSHLGGGLGTDTQYF. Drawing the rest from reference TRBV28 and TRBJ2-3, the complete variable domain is DVKVTQSSRYLVKRTGEKVFLECVQDMDHENMFWYRQDPGLGLRLIYFSYDVKMKEKGDIPEGYSVSREKKERFSLILESASTNQTSMYLCASSHLGGGLGTDTQYFGPGTRLTVL.

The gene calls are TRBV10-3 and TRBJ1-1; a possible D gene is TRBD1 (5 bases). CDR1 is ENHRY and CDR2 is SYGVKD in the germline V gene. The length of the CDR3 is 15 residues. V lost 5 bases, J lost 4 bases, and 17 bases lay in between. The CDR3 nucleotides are TGTGCCATCAGTTCGGGGCGGGATGGGGCCACTGAAGCTTTCTTT. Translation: CAISSGRDGATEAFF.

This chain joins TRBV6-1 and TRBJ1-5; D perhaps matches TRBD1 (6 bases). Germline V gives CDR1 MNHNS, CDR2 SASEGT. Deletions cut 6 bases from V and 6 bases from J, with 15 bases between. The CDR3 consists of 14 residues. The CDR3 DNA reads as TGTGCCAGCAGCGTCAGGGGCAGGGGTCAGCCCCAGCATTTT. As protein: CASSVRGRGQPQHF.

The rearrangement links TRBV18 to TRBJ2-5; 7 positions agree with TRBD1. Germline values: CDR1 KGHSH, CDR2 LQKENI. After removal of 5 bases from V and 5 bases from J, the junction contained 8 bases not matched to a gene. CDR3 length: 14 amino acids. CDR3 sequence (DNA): TGTGCCAGCTCATACAAACAGGGACAGGAGACCCAGTACTTC. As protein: CASSYKQGQETQYF.

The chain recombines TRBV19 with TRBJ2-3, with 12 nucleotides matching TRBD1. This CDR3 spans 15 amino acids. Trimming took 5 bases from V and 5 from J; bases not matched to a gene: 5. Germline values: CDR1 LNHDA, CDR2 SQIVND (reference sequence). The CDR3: CASSPRDRGQDTQYF. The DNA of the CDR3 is TGTGCCAGTAGTCCACGGGACAGGGGGCAAGATACGCAGTATTTT.

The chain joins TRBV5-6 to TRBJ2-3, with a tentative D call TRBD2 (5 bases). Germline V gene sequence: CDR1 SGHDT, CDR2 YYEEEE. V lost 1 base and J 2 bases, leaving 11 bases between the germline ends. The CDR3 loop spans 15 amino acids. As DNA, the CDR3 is TGTGCCAGCAGCTTGTTTCGGGATGTCACAGATACGCAGTATTTT. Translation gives CASSLFRDVTDTQYF.

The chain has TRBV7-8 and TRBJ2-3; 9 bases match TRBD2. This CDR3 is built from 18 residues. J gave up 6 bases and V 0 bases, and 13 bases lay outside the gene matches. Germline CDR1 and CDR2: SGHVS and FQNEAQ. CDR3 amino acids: CASSLAFSGSAVGDTQYF. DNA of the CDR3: TGTGCCAGCAGCTTAGCTTTTAGCGGGAGCGCCGTCGGGGATACGCAGTATTTT.